This TCR beta chain was documented in a study of blood T cell repertoires in COVID-19. Study-wide background: Samples representing acute and convalescent COVID-19 were sourced from the United States, Italy and Spain. The cDNA or gDNA used as material had been derived from T cells, B-cell-depleted T cells, or PBMCs.

Per the germline V gene, CDR1 is MGHRA and CDR2 is YSYEKL. V shed 4 bases, J shed 2 bases, and the junction held 6 bases outside the gene matches. This CDR3 has 15 residues. The study recruited people aged 18 to 89 years across roughly 23 US areas. In assigning cohorts, the study relied on participant-reported clinical history. The method was immunoSEQ multiplex PCR; TCRdb's version includes in-frame clones alone and lacks a portion of them. The top ten hold 1% of the sample, which has 390,000 or so clones, roughly nine tenths seen once. The sample consisted of PBMCs or T cells enriched from blood (not recorded which). The TCR originated in a man aged 18 to 29 who had recovered from COVID-19. The chain employs TRBV4-1 and TRBJ2-7; TRBD2 matches at 9 bases. The CDR3 region is CASSPSLAGTYEQYF. CDR3 DNA: TGCGCCAGCAGCCCGTCCCTAGCGGGGACCTACGAGCAGTACTTC.